This T cell receptor (beta chain) came from a study of T cell responses to AZD1222 COVID-19 vaccine. Repertoires were generated with immunoSEQ multiplex PCR, while TCRdb's copy carries only in-frame clones and drops some. This table has about 94,000 clones, around 85% appearing once. Analysis merged second doses at about 4 or about 12 weeks. The V gene lost 2 bases and the J gene lost 6 bases, with 11 bases spanning the gap. The CDR3 loop spans 13 amino acids. From germline, CDR1 is SGHAT and CDR2 FQNNGV. In regard to this clone: Its target is unknown.

Broader study findings: The sample set comprised mostly white British donors with more females, and clonal diversity was possibly underestimated.

This specimen consisted of peripheral blood, obtained 28 days after the second AZD1222 dose. The source of this sequence is an adult who received the AZD1222 COVID-19 vaccine. The chain couples TRBV11-2 to TRBJ2-7; tentatively, D is TRBD2 (5 bases). CDR3 sequence reads: CASSLTLALEQYF. DNA of the CDR3: TGTGCCAGCAGCTTAACCCTAGCCCTCGAGCAGTACTTC.